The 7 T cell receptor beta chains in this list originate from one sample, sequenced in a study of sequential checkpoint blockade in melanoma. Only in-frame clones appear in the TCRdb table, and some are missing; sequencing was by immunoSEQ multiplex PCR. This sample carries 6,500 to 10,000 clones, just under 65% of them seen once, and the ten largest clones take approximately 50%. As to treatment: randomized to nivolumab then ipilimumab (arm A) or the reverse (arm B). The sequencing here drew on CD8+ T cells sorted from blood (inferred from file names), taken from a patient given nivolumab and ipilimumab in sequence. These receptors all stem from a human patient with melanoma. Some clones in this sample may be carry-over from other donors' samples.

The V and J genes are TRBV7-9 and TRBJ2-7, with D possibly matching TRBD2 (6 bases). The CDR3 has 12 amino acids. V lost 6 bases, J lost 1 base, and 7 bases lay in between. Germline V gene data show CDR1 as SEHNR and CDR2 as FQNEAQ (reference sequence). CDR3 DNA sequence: TGTGCCAGCAGTCGGGGGTCCTACGAGCAGTACTTC. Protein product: CASSRGSYEQYF.

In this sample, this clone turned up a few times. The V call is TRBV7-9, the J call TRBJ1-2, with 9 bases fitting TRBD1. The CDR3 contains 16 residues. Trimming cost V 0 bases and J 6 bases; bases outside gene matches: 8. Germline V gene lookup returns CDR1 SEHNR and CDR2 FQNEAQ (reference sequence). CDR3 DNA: TGTGCCAGCAGCTTAGCCTACCGGGACAGGGAGGATGGCTACACCTTC. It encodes CASSLAYRDREDGYTF.

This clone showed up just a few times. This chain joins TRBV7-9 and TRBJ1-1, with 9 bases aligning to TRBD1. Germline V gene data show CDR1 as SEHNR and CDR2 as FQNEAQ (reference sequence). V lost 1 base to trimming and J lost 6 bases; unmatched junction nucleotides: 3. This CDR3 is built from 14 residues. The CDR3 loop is CASSLGDRAAEAFF. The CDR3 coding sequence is TGTGCCAGCAGCTTAGGGGACAGGGCCGCTGAAGCTTTCTTT.

The CDR3, as DNA: TGTGCCAGCAGCTTAGTGAGGACAGAGATGAACACTGAAGCTTTCTTT. The encoded protein is CASSLVRTEMNTEAFF. The V call is TRBV4-2, the J call TRBJ1-1, with a tentative D call TRBD1 (6 bases). Germline V CDR1 and CDR2: LGHNA, YNFKEQ. The CDR3 sequence is 16 residues long. V shed 5 bases and J shed 0 bases, with 16 bases lying between them.

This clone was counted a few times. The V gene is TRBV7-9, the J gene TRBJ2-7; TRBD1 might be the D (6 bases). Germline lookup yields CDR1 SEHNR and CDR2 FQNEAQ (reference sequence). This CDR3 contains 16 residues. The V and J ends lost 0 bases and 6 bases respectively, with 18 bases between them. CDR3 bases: TGTGCCAGCAGCTTAGCACCGGGACAAAGGCGAGGCGAGCAGTACTTC. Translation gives CASSLAPGQRRGEQYF.

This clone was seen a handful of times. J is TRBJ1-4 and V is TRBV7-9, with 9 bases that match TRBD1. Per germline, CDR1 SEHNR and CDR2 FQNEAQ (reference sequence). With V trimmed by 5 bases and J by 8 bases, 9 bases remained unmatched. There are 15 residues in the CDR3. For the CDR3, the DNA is TGTGCCAGCAGCCCCCGGGACAGGGAGGGGGAAAAACTGTTTTTT. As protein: CASSPRDREGEKLFF.

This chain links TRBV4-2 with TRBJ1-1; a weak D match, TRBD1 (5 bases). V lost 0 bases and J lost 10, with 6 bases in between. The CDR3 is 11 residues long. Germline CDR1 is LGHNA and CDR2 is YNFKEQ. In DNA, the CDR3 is TGTGCCAGCAGCCAAGACAGGGTAGCTTTCTTT. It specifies CASSQDRVAFF.